The present entry profiles one TCR beta chain with its context. Its specificity is not known. V dropped 3 bases and J dropped 3 bases, with 16 bases sitting between them. The germline V gene has CDR1 SGDLS and CDR2 YYNGEE. CDR3 length equals 15 residues. The sample is drawn from a study of shared clonotypes between healthy human individuals. Several immunoSEQ plates held equal portions of the genomic DNA taken from each subset. The repertoire was sequenced with immunoSEQ multiplex PCR; TCRdb's copy has only in-frame clones and lacks some. The data contain 1.6 million or so clones, approximately 98.5% of them singletons. General study findings and limits: Generation probability values for non-shared clonotypes were lower than those for clonotypes shared by all four donors. Clonotype sharing across donors was expected to vary with sequencing depth. The sharing of about 5.3% of naive CD4 clonotypes was seen across a handful of donors.

The TCR was taken from a man aged 25-40 years in good health. The V gene is TRBV9, the J gene TRBJ2-7, with D perhaps being TRBD1 or TRBD2 (5 bases each). The sequenced material came from naive CD4+ T cells sorted from blood. Subset in this sample: CD45RA+ positively selected. The CDR3 nucleotides are TGTGCCAGCAGCGGCCCGGGACCCAGGGTCTACGAGCAGTACTTC. Amino acid sequence: CASSGPGPRVYEQYF.